A selection of T cell receptor beta chains follows, all from one sample in a study of blood T cell repertoires in COVID-19. Assay used: immunoSEQ multiplex PCR; TCRdb lists only in-frame clones, some missing. The sample includes just under 350,000 clones, around 87% of them seen just once. Sequenced: peripheral blood. The receptors here all came from a woman aged 45 to 65 with COVID-19, enrolled during active disease. CDR3s include the opening cysteine and the closing phenylalanine or tryptophan. The order of the fields is V gene, J gene, clone size, D gene, CDR3 DNA, CDR3 protein. A D gene is named only where the DNA matches it firmly. Only part of the rows carry a size: once, few, many, or a class if the clone is expanded.

V: TRBV19; J: TRBJ2-3; size: NA; D: TRBD2; DNA: TGTGCCAGTAGTAAGGCCCTCCTAGCGGGAGAATCAGATACGCAGTATTTT; CDR3: CASSKALLAGESDTQYF
V: TRBV10-3; J: TRBJ1-5; size: NA; D: NA; DNA: TGTGCCATCAGTGAGGAGAATAGCAATCAGCCCCAGCATTTT; CDR3: CAISEENSNQPQHF
V: TRBV30; J: TRBJ2-7; size: NA; D: TRBD2; DNA: TGTGCCTGGACTAGCGGGAGGTCCTACGAGCAGTACTTC; CDR3: CAWTSGRSYEQYF
V: TRBV3-1/TRBV3-2; J: TRBJ2-3; size: NA; D: TRBD2; DNA: TGTGCCAGCAGCCAATCTAGCGGGATAACAGATACGCAGTATTTT; CDR3: CASSQSSGITDTQYF
V: TRBV25-1; J: TRBJ2-2; size: NA; D: NA; DNA: TGTGCCAGCAGTAAGGCGGGAACGAACACCGGGGAGCTGTTTTTT; CDR3: CASSKAGTNTGELFF
V: TRBV6-5; J: TRBJ2-5; size: NA; D: TRBD2; DNA: TGTGCCAGCAGTCCGGGACTAGCGTACCAAGAGACCCAGTACTTC; CDR3: CASSPGLAYQETQYF
V: TRBV7-2; J: TRBJ1-1; size: NA; D: NA; DNA: TGTGCCATACCACGGGGCACTGAAGCTTTCTTT; CDR3: CAIPRGTEAFF
V: TRBV5-1; J: TRBJ2-2; size: once; D: TRBD2; DNA: TGCGCCAGCAGCTTGAGCGGGAGGATCGCCGGGGAGCTGTTTTTT; CDR3: CASSLSGRIAGELFF
V: TRBV7-8; J: TRBJ2-1; size: NA; D: TRBD2; DNA: TGTGCCAGCAGCTCCCTCCCTAGCGGTAGCTCCTACAATGAGCAGTTCTTC; CDR3: CASSSLPSGSSYNEQFF
V: TRBV25-1; J: TRBJ2-1; size: NA; D: TRBD2; DNA: TGTGCCAGCGCCCCTTTAGCGGGAGGTTCCTACAATGAGCAGTTCTTC; CDR3: CASAPLAGGSYNEQFF
V: TRBV5-1; J: TRBJ1-1; size: few; D: TRBD1; DNA: TGCGCCAGCAGCTTGATGGGACAGGGTAGAACTTGGACTGAAGCTTTCTTT; CDR3: CASSLMGQGRTWTEAFF
V: TRBV9; J: TRBJ2-2; size: NA; D: NA; DNA: TGTGCCAGCAGCGTCGCAACAGCGAACACCGGGGAGCTGTTTTTT; CDR3: CASSVATANTGELFF
V: TRBV6-5; J: TRBJ2-1; size: NA; D: TRBD1; DNA: TGTGCCAGCAGTTACGCTGGGACAGGTCACAATGAGCAGTTCTTC; CDR3: CASSYAGTGHNEQFF
V: TRBV7-9; J: TRBJ1-1; size: NA; D: TRBD1; DNA: TGTGCCAGCAGCTTAGCGGGGACAGGGGGGGCTGAAGCTTTCTTT; CDR3: CASSLAGTGGAEAFF
V: TRBV7-9; J: TRBJ2-1; size: NA; D: TRBD2; DNA: TGTGCCAGCAGCTTAGGAACAGGGACTAGCGGGAGGTACAATGAGCAGTTCTTC; CDR3: CASSLGTGTSGRYNEQFF
V: TRBV18; J: TRBJ2-3; size: NA; D: TRBD2; DNA: TGTGCCAGCTCACCACTCGGACTCAGCGGGAGGGCCCAGGGTACGCAGTATTTT; CDR3: CASSPLGLSGRAQGTQYF
V: TRBV10-2; J: TRBJ2-2; size: NA; D: TRBD1; DNA: TGCGCCAGCAGTGTCCGACAGGGAATTTACACGTCCGGGGAGCTGTTTTTT; CDR3: CASSVRQGIYTSGELFF
V: TRBV27; J: TRBJ2-3; size: NA; D: NA; DNA: TGTGCCAGCAGTTTAGGACTTAACACAGATACGCAGTATTTT; CDR3: CASSLGLNTDTQYF
V: TRBV7-2; J: TRBJ2-5; size: NA; D: TRBD1; DNA: TGTGCCAGCAGCTCCGACAGGGGCGAGACCCAGTACTTC; CDR3: CASSSDRGETQYF
V: TRBV7-2; J: TRBJ1-2; size: once; D: TRBD1; DNA: TGTGCCAGCAGCCTCGGGACAGGGACCATCTATGGCTACACCTTC; CDR3: CASSLGTGTIYGYTF
V: TRBV5-8; J: TRBJ2-1; size: once; D: NA; DNA: TGTGCCAGCAGCTTGGGCCAGGGAAAAGTCTACAATGAGCAGTTCTTC; CDR3: CASSLGQGKVYNEQFF
V: TRBV6-1; J: TRBJ2-7; size: NA; D: NA; DNA: TGTGCCAGCAGTGAACAGGCTCACCGGAACTACGAGCAGTACTTC; CDR3: CASSEQAHRNYEQYF
V: TRBV7-3; J: TRBJ2-5; size: NA; D: TRBD1; DNA: TGTGCCAGCAGCTTAACTGGGACAGCTACTCAAGAGACCCAGTACTTC; CDR3: CASSLTGTATQETQYF
V: TRBV2; J: TRBJ2-7; size: NA; D: NA; DNA: TGTGCCAGCAGTGACCGGCCAGGGAAAAGGATCCAGTACTTC; CDR3: CASSDRPGKRIQYF
V: TRBV7-9; J: TRBJ1-4; size: few; D: TRBD1; DNA: TGTGCCAGCAGCTCGGGACAGGGAAACGAAAAACTGTTTTTT; CDR3: CASSSGQGNEKLFF
V: TRBV18; J: TRBJ1-1; size: NA; D: NA; DNA: TGTGCCAGCTCACGGAAGACAGACAACACTGAAGCTTTCTTT; CDR3: CASSRKTDNTEAFF
V: TRBV18; J: TRBJ2-1; size: NA; D: TRBD2; DNA: TGTGCCAGCTCACCACCGAATACCGGGACTAGCGGGAGAAGGGGGAAAAATGAGCAGTTCTTC; CDR3: CASSPPNTGTSGRRGKNEQFF
V: TRBV5-4; J: TRBJ2-2; size: NA; D: TRBD1; DNA: TGTGCCAGCAGCCTCGAGGGGGGACAGGGAGGGAGAGAGCTGTTTTTT; CDR3: CASSLEGGQGGRELFF
V: TRBV7-2; J: TRBJ2-3; size: NA; D: NA; DNA: TGTGCCAGCAGCCCGGGACTGCTCTCAGATACGCAGTATTTT; CDR3: CASSPGLLSDTQYF
V: TRBV7-3; J: TRBJ2-5; size: NA; D: NA; DNA: TGTGCCAGCAGCCCAAGGGGCAGTGAGCTGCAAGAGACCCAGTACTTC; CDR3: CASSPRGSELQETQYF
V: TRBV7-9; J: TRBJ2-1; size: once; D: NA; DNA: TGTGCCAGCAGCTTAGAAAAACTCAATGAGCAGTTCTTC; CDR3: CASSLEKLNEQFF
V: TRBV7-2; J: TRBJ1-2; size: NA; D: TRBD1; DNA: TGTGCCAGCAGCTTGGGAACAGGGGGCGCGAGTGGCTACACCTTC; CDR3: CASSLGTGGASGYTF
V: TRBV28; J: TRBJ1-4; size: once; D: NA; DNA: TGTGCCAGCAGCCCAGAGGGTTGGTCTAATGAAAAACTGTTTTTT; CDR3: CASSPEGWSNEKLFF
V: TRBV24-1; J: TRBJ1-2; size: NA; D: TRBD1; DNA: TGTGCCACCAGTGATCGGGGACAGTTCTACACCTTC; CDR3: CATSDRGQFYTF
V: TRBV11-3; J: TRBJ2-1; size: NA; D: TRBD1; DNA: TGTGCCAGCAGCTTAGGGGTGATCGGGACAGCTACTGAGCAGTTCTTC; CDR3: CASSLGVIGTATEQFF
V: TRBV3-1/TRBV3-2; J: TRBJ2-7; size: NA; D: NA; DNA: TGTGCCAGCAGCCTCGGAATAGCGGTCTCCTACGAGCAGTACTTC; CDR3: CASSLGIAVSYEQYF